This record covers a single T cell receptor beta chain. The target antigen is unknown. This sample is drawn from a study of response to subunit inactivated influenza vaccine. Study-level results: A suggestion made by the authors is that each seasonal influenza vaccination recruits few new T cells.

Trimming cost V 1 base and J 3 bases; bases outside gene matches: 5. The CDR3 has 15 residues. Germline V gene sequence: CDR1 LGHNA, CDR2 YSLEER. MiXCR, applied by TCRdb to the RT-PCR reads, yields one record per CDR3 protein. The data hold hundreds of thousands of distinct CDR3 sequences, with approximately 14% observed a single time. The chain uses TRBV4-3 and TRBJ2-7; 8 nucleotides align to TRBD1. The sample was PBMCs from blood, taken 11 to 12 days after vaccination. The receptor comes from a man over 45 who received an inactivated influenza vaccine. The CDR3 coding sequence is TGCGCCAGCAGCCAAGTCCAGGGGGCCCTCTACGAGCAGTACTTC. It translates to CASSQVQGALYEQYF.